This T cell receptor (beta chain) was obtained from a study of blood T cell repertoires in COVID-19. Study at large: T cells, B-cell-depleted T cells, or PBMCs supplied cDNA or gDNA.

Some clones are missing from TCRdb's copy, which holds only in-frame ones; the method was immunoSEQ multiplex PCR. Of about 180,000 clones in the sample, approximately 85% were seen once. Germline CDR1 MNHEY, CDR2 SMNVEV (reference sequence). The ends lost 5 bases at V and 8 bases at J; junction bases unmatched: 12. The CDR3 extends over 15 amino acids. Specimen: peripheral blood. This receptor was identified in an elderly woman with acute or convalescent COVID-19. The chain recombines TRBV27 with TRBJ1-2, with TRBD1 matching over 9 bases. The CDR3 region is CASSATLGTGTGYTF. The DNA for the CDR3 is TGTGCCAGCAGTGCAACACTCGGGACAGGGACCGGCTACACCTTC.